A single sample is the source of the 20 T cell receptor beta chains below, sequenced in a study of OX40 agonist ivuxolimab in advanced cancers. Method: immunoSEQ multiplex PCR; TCRdb's copy keeps in-frame clones and lacks some. The repertoire includes tens of thousands of clones, roughly four fifths of them detected once, and about a tenth sits in the top ten. Sequencing was performed on CD4+ or CD8+ T cells sorted from blood, taken in a trial of the OX40 agonist ivuxolimab. Receptor source: an adult with an advanced solid tumor such as melanoma, head and neck, liver or kidney cancer.

This chain uses TRBV7-9 with TRBJ1-1; D might be TRBD1 (6 bases). Trimming removed 6 bases from V and 4 bases from J, with 12 bases in between. CDR1 and CDR2 (germline): SEHNR, FQNEAQ (reference sequence). The CDR3 contains 13 residues. In DNA, the CDR3 is TGTGCCAGCAGTCCCCAAGGGGGCACTGAAGCTTTCTTT. It yields the protein CASSPQGGTEAFF.

The rearrangement joins TRBV28 to TRBJ2-7, with D maybe TRBD2 (5 bases). Germline V CDR1 and CDR2: MDHEN, SYDVKM. V shed 6 bases and J shed 4 bases, with 10 bases lying between them. CDR3 size: 12 residues. The CDR3 DNA reads as TGTGCCAGCAGGTCGGGGTCTTACGAGCAGTACTTC. It translates to CASRSGSYEQYF.

The gene calls are TRBV28 and TRBJ2-2; TRBD1 matches 9 bases. This CDR3 spans 16 amino acids. Germline values: CDR1 MDHEN, CDR2 SYDVKM. The J segment lost 4 bases and the V segment lost 3 bases, leaving 6 bases of the junction unmatched. The CDR3 DNA sequence: TGTGCCAGCAGTTTCAAACAGGGGGCTGGCACCGGGGAGCTGTTTTTT. Residues: CASSFKQGAGTGELFF.

This clone has a handful of counts. The chain has TRBV7-2 and TRBJ1-5; 8 nucleotides match TRBD1. Germline V CDR1 and CDR2: SGHTA, FQGNSA. V trimming: 6 bases; J trimming: 4 bases; junction bases outside the gene matches: 2. This CDR3 spans 13 amino acids. The CDR3 protein is CASSGQGNQPQHF. Written as DNA, the CDR3 is TGTGCCAGCAGTGGACAGGGAAATCAGCCCCAGCATTTT. Filled out from reference TRBV7-2 and TRBJ1-5, the complete variable domain reads GAGVSQSPSNKVTEKGKDVELRCDPISGHTALYWYRQSLGQGLEFLIYFQGNSAPDKSGLPSDRFSAERTGGSVSTLTIQRTQQEDSAVYLCASSGQGNQPQHFGDGTRLSIL.

The genes are TRBV5-6 and TRBJ2-5, with D possibly being TRBD1 or TRBD2 (5 bases each). The V end lost 6 bases, the J end lost 4 bases, and 16 bases lay between the germline ends. The CDR3 sequence is 14 residues long. Germline-derived CDR1 and CDR2 are SGHDT and YYEEEE. CDR3 region: CASTPWDRPETQYF. The CDR3, as DNA: TGTGCCAGCACCCCCTGGGACCGGCCAGAGACCCAGTACTTC.

The rearrangement links TRBV9 to TRBJ2-3; 7 nucleotides match TRBD1. With V trimmed by 3 bases and J by 2 bases, 6 bases remained unmatched. CDR3 length: 15 amino acids. Germline V gene sequence: CDR1 SGDLS, CDR2 YYNGEE. The CDR3 DNA reads TGTGCCAGCAGCGCCGACAGGGCGATCACAGATACGCAGTATTTT. As protein: CASSADRAITDTQYF.

The chain employs TRBV28 and TRBJ1-5; tentative D call: TRBD1 (5 bases). This CDR3 contains 15 residues. Deletions cut 1 base from V and 5 bases from J, with 12 bases between. Germline V lookup: CDR1 MDHEN, CDR2 SYDVKM. In DNA, the CDR3 is TGTGCCAGCAGTTTATCTTTCGGACACGATCAGCCCCAGCATTTT. It is translated as CASSLSFGHDQPQHF.

This chain connects TRBV30 to TRBJ2-1; 9 bases agree with TRBD1. CDR1 and CDR2 (germline): GTSNPN, SVGIG (reference sequence). The CDR3 runs to 15 residues. V shed 2 bases, J shed 2 bases, and the junction held 4 bases outside the gene matches. The CDR3 protein is CAWSNRDRAYNEQFF. The DNA for the CDR3 is TGTGCCTGGAGTAACCGGGACAGGGCCTACAATGAGCAGTTCTTC.

The chain combines TRBV28 with TRBJ1-1, with D possibly matching TRBD1 (6 bases). Germline V gene data show CDR1 as MDHEN and CDR2 as SYDVKM. The length of the CDR3 is 15 residues. V lost 3 bases and J 5 bases, leaving 16 bases between the germline ends. In nucleotides, the CDR3 is TGTGCCAGCAGTTTCTCGGGTTTAACAGGGACTGAAGCTTTCTTT. Protein: CASSFSGLTGTEAFF. The full variable domain, completed using reference TRBV28 and TRBJ1-1, is DVKVTQSSRYLVKRTGEKVFLECVQDMDHENMFWYRQDPGLGLRLIYFSYDVKMKEKGDIPEGYSVSREKKERFSLILESASTNQTSMYLCASSFSGLTGTEAFFGQGTRLTVV.

This clone was detected once. V gene TRBV5-1 combines with J gene TRBJ2-3; 11 bases align to TRBD1. Germline CDR1 and CDR2: SGHRS and YFSETQ. The CDR3 consists of 14 residues. The J segment lost 3 bases and the V segment lost 4 bases, leaving 1 base of the junction unmatched. The CDR3 sequence is CASSGTGGTDTQYF. As DNA, the CDR3 is TGCGCCAGCAGCGGGACAGGGGGGACAGATACGCAGTATTTT.

This clone has just a few counts. V is TRBV18 and J is TRBJ1-1; 7 bases line up with TRBD1. The V and J ends lost 6 bases and 0 bases, in that order; junction bases with no gene match: 4. The germline gives CDR1 KGHSH, CDR2 LQKENI. The CDR3 has 14 amino acids. This CDR3 is CASSPTGLNTEAFF. The CDR3 bases are TGTGCCAGCTCCCCGACAGGGCTGAACACTGAAGCTTTCTTT.

In its sample, this clone was seen a few times. This chain uses TRBV7-3 with TRBJ2-2, with 10 bases that match TRBD2. The junction had 5 bases not matched to a gene; V was cut back by 4 bases and J by 0 bases. Germline CDR1 and CDR2: SGHTA and FQGTGA. The CDR3 consists of 17 residues. The CDR3 loop is CASSSDSGGTNTGELFF. CDR3 coding DNA: TGTGCCAGCAGCTCCGATAGCGGGGGGACGAACACCGGGGAGCTGTTTTTT.

The chain recombines TRBV10-1 with TRBJ2-2; D gene unclear. The CDR3 consists of 14 residues. The germline V gene has CDR1 WNHNN and CDR2 SYGVQD (reference sequence). The V end lost 3 bases, the J end lost 5 bases, and 10 bases lay between the germline ends. The CDR3 protein is CASSDLGSTGELFF. DNA for the CDR3: TGCGCCAGCAGTGATTTGGGATCGACCGGGGAGCTGTTTTTT.

J is TRBJ2-3 and V is TRBV11-3; 12 nucleotides match TRBD2. Germline V CDR1 and CDR2: SGHNT, YENEEA. Losses at the gene ends were 2 bases for V and 0 bases for J; bases not matched to a gene: 9. This CDR3 spans 19 amino acids. The CDR3 loop is CASSLTYQLAGGSTDTQYF. CDR3 coding DNA: TGTGCCAGCAGCTTAACCTACCAACTAGCGGGGGGTAGCACAGATACGCAGTATTTT.

The chain recombines TRBV6-1 with TRBJ1-3, with 10 positions matching TRBD1. This CDR3 comprises 14 residues. Trimming took 3 bases from V and 5 from J; bases not matched to a gene: 1. Germline CDR1 and CDR2: MNHNS and SASEGT. The CDR3 is CASSETGGRNTIYF. CDR3 in DNA: TGTGCCAGCAGTGAGACAGGGGGCCGAAACACCATATATTTT.

This chain connects TRBV9 to TRBJ1-2, with D unclear. CDR3 length equals 13 residues. V lost 0 bases and J 1 base, leaving 4 bases between the germline ends. Germline-derived CDR1 and CDR2 are SGDLS and YYNGEE. The CDR3, as DNA: TGTGCCAGCAGCGTAGGGGATAACTATGGCTACACCTTC. The encoded protein is CASSVGDNYGYTF.

This clone appeared a single time. This chain uses TRBV5-1 with TRBJ1-3, with 9 positions matching TRBD1. Trimming removed 2 bases from V and 2 bases from J; junction bases left unmatched: 14. The CDR3 loop spans 19 amino acids. From germline, CDR1 is SGHRS and CDR2 YFSETQ. The CDR3 here is CASSLHPSGQGNPGNTIYF. The CDR3 DNA reads TGCGCCAGCAGCTTACATCCCTCCGGACAGGGGAATCCTGGAAACACCATATATTTT. Combining the CDR3 with reference TRBV5-1 and TRBJ1-3 gives the whole variable domain KAGVTQTPRYLIKTRGQQVTLSCSPISGHRSVSWYQQTPGQGLQFLFEYFSETQRNKGNFPGRFSGRQFSNSRSEMNVSTLELGDSALYLCASSLHPSGQGNPGNTIYFGEGSWLTVV.

The rearrangement uses TRBV30 and TRBJ1-1, with D unresolved. Trimming left V 2 bases short and J 6 bases short, with 7 bases between. CDR3 size: 11 residues. The V gene's germline CDR1 is GTSNPN and CDR2 SVGIG (reference sequence). Here the CDR3 reads CAWSYSAEAFF. CDR3 in DNA: TGTGCCTGGAGTTACTCAGCTGAAGCTTTCTTT.

The rearrangement links TRBV30 to TRBJ1-4; D remains unclear. The CDR3 contains 17 residues. Between the trimmed V and J ends, which lost 0 bases and 7 bases, there was a span of 21 bases. Per the germline V gene, CDR1 is GTSNPN and CDR2 is SVGIG (reference sequence). CDR3 residues: CAWSVQMAGDSAEKLFF. The CDR3 DNA sequence: TGTGCCTGGAGTGTACAAATGGCAGGCGATAGCGCTGAAAAACTGTTTTTT.

The rearrangement joins TRBV7-3 to TRBJ2-1; perhaps D is TRBD1 or TRBD2 (5 bases each). Trimming shortened V by 5 bases and J by 0 bases, and 20 bases separated the two germline ends. From germline, CDR1 is SGHTA and CDR2 FQGTGA. The CDR3 contains 18 residues. The CDR3 bases are TGTGCCAGCAGCCCGCGCACTACCGGGACCGGCTCCTACAATGAGCAGTTCTTC. Translated: CASSPRTTGTGSYNEQFF.